Each of the 3 T cell receptor beta chains below was sequenced from the same sample in a study of T-cell reconstitution after alpha-beta-depleted transplantation in children. As it was prepared, the TCRbeta library received unique molecular identifiers. TCRdb recomputed calls from the PCR reads with MiXCR, one row per CDR3 protein. The data contain fewer than 550,000 distinct CDR3 sequences, over 9.5% of them singletons. The sequencing here drew on PBMCs, taken before TCRalphabeta/CD19-depleted stem cell transplant. These receptors all come from a child aged 2-9 years with inherited bone marrow failure, due to receive a stem cell transplant.

At least ten counts were recorded for this clonotype. The chain has TRBV15 and TRBJ2-5, with D perhaps assigned TRBD1 or TRBD2 (5 bases each). The V and J ends lost 1 base and 0 bases respectively, with 9 bases between them. This CDR3 contains 15 residues. Germline V lookup: CDR1 LNHNV, CDR2 YYDKDF (reference sequence). CDR3 DNA sequence: TGTGCCACCAGCAGAGGGGACGCTAACCAAGAGACCCAGTACTTC. Its protein is CATSRGDANQETQYF. The complete variable domain, with remaining parts taken from reference TRBV15 and TRBJ2-5, reads DAMVIQNPRYQVTQFGKPVTLSCSQTLNHNVMYWYQQKSSQAPKLLFHYYDKDFNNEADTPDNFQSRRPNTSFCFLDIRSPGLGDTAMYLCATSRGDANQETQYFGPGTRLLVL.

In its sample, this clonotype was seen many times. J is TRBJ2-1 and V is TRBV24-1; TRBD1 or TRBD2 may be the D gene (5 bases each). Germline V gives CDR1 KGHDR, CDR2 SFDVKD. This CDR3 is built from 16 residues. The V end lost 0 bases, the J end lost 5 bases, and 13 bases lay between the germline ends. CDR3: CATSDLGDALDNEQFF. As DNA, the CDR3 is TGTGCCACCAGTGATTTGGGGGACGCCCTCGACAATGAGCAGTTCTTC.

Comments on this clonotype: A read error may be the cause here, since a much bigger clone is one base away. CDR3 DNA sequence: TGTGCCAGCAGTTGGATCAGAGGACTAGAGGGGAATGAGCAGTTCTTC. It codes for CASSWIRGLEGNEQFF. The gene calls are TRBV27 and TRBJ2-1, with 7 nucleotides matching TRBD2. The V and J ends lost 4 bases and 7 bases, in that order; junction bases with no gene match: 13. The V gene's germline CDR1 is MNHEY and CDR2 SMNVEV (reference sequence). The CDR3 loop spans 16 amino acids.